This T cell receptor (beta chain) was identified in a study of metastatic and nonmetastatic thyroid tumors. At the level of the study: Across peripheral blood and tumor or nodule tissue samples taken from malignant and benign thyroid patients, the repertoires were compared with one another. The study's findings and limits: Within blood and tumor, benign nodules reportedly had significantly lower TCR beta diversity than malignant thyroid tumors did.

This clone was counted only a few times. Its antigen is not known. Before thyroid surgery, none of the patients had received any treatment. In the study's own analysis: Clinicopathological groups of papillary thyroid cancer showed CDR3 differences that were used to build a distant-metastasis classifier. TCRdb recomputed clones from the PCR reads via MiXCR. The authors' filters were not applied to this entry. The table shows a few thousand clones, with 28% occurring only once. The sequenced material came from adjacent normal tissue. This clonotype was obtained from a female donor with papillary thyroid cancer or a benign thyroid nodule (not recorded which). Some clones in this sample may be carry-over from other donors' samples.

The CDR3 coding sequence is TGCGCCAGCAGCTTGGGGACAGTAACCTCTGGGGCCAACGTCCTGACTTTC. It is translated as CASSLGTVTSGANVLTF. The chain uses TRBV5-1 and TRBJ2-6, with D tentatively TRBD1 (6 bases). Germline V gene sequence: CDR1 SGHRS, CDR2 YFSETQ. The germline V and J ends were trimmed by 0 bases and 0 bases, with 10 bases remaining between them. The CDR3 spans 17 residues.